The present T cell receptor (beta chain) was sequenced within a study of T cells expressing NK-cell markers. Libraries used 5'RACE template switching adding universal primer site and UMIs. TCRdb reprocessed the 5' RACE reads; each CDR3 protein has one entry and no DNA is given. Its listing shows 350,000 to 500,000 distinct CDR3 sequences. The CDR3 consists of 13 residues. Germline V lookup: CDR1 DFQATT, CDR2 SNEGSKA (reference sequence). Specimen: blood T cells: a sorted CD56 or NKG2C T cell subset, CD4+ or CD8+ T cells, or bulk PBMC T cells (not recorded which). This sequence was found in a woman between 18 and 69 years old in good health. The chain employs TRBV20-1 and TRBJ1-1; TCRdb's D gene call, TRBD1, goes unchecked for lack of DNA. Here the CDR3 reads CSARDLPGAEAFF.